Listed below are T cell receptor beta chains from one sample, sequenced in a study of T cell responses to AZD1222 COVID-19 vaccine. TCRdb's table, derived via immunoSEQ multiplex PCR, lists solely in-frame clones and lacks some. The sample comprises 120,000 or so clones, more than 85% of which are singletons, and over 8.5% rests with the top ten. Material: peripheral blood, obtained on day 0 of MenACWY control vaccination. The receptors here all came from an adult in good health. The CDR3 runs from the conserved cysteine through the conserved F or W. D genes are given only for firm matches. A row's size may be missing; if present it is once, few, many or a size class.

J gene,V gene,D gene,clone size,CDR3 DNA,CDR3 protein
TRBJ2-1,TRBV6-5,TRBD2,-,TGTGCCAGCAGTTCCCGGACTAGCGGGAGTTGGAATGAGCAGTTCTTC,CASSSRTSGSWNEQFF
TRBJ1-4,TRBV7-2,-,-,TGTGCCAGCAGCTCGGTACCAACTAATGAAAAACTGTTTTTT,CASSSVPTNEKLFF
TRBJ2-3,TRBV4-1,TRBD1,-,TGCGCCAGCAGCACACGAATTAACAGGGGGTTTGGCACAGATACGCAGTATTTT,CASSTRINRGFGTDTQYF
TRBJ2-3,TRBV2,-,-,TGTGCCAGCTGGAAGACACCACGCACAGATACGCAGTATTTT,CASWKTPRTDTQYF
TRBJ1-6,TRBV6-5,-,once,TGTGCCAGCAGTTACTCGGGGGCCCGGTTTAATTCACCCCTCCACTTT,CASSYSGARFNSPLHF
TRBJ1-6,TRBV27,TRBD1,-,TGTGCCAGCAGTCCCCAGGGGGCCGATTATAATTCACCCCTCCACTTT,CASSPQGADYNSPLHF
TRBJ2-4,TRBV12-3/TRBV12-4,-,-,TGTGCCAGCAGTTTTGGTTCCCTCATTCAGTACTTC,CASSFGSLIQYF
TRBJ2-4,TRBV7-2,-,-,TGTGCCAGCAGCTTTACAGGGGGGGACATTCAGTACTTC,CASSFTGGDIQYF
TRBJ1-2,TRBV7-2,TRBD1,-,TGTGCCAGCAGCCACCTGGTGGGACAGGGCTTATACTATGGCTACACCTTC,CASSHLVGQGLYYGYTF
TRBJ1-2,TRBV11-2,-,once,TGTGCCACCGCGGGAGGGGACTATGGCTACACCTTC,CATAGGDYGYTF
TRBJ1-1,TRBV6-5,-,-,TGTGCCAGCAGTACTAACAGTAACACTGAAGCTTTCTTT,CASSTNSNTEAFF
TRBJ2-1,TRBV30,TRBD2,few,TGTGCCTGGAGTGTAGGACTAGGCGATGAGCAGTTCTTC,CAWSVGLGDEQFF
TRBJ2-1,TRBV5-1,-,-,TGCGCCAGCAGCGACGGGAGCCCGCACCATGAGCAGTTCTTC,CASSDGSPHHEQFF
TRBJ2-1,TRBV20-1,-,-,TGCAGTGCTAGAAGCTTAGGTGAGCAGTTCTTC,CSARSLGEQFF
TRBJ1-1,TRBV7-2,-,-,TGTGCCAGCAGCTTGGGACAATTAATGAACACTGAAGCTTTCTTT,CASSLGQLMNTEAFF
TRBJ1-1,TRBV7-8,TRBD1,-,TGTGCCAGCAGCTTGGAGGACAGGGGGCGTGAAGCTTTCTTT,CASSLEDRGREAFF
TRBJ1-2,TRBV21-1,-,-,TGTGCCAGCAGCAGAACCTGGGGCTATGGCTACACCTTC,CASSRTWGYGYTF
TRBJ2-1,TRBV2,-,-,TGTGCCAGCAGTGAATTGGGACCCATCGGGTTTTTCTTC,CASSELGPIGFFF
TRBJ1-6,TRBV6-5,TRBD1,-,TGTGCCAGCAGTAACGTAGGACAGGGCGGCTCACCCCTCCACTTT,CASSNVGQGGSPLHF
TRBJ1-1,TRBV11-3,-,-,TGTGCCAGCAGGGATCAAGGGCAGGTTGCTTTCTTT,CASRDQGQVAFF
TRBJ2-3,TRBV19,-,-,TGTGCCAGTAGTGAAGAGCGGACTACCACACCCCGGGCAGATACGCAGTATTTT,CASSEERTTTPRADTQYF
TRBJ1-6,TRBV5-5,-,-,TGTGCCAGCAGCTTGGGGGGACATAATTCACCCCTCCACTTT,CASSLGGHNSPLHF
TRBJ1-6,TRBV27,-,-,TGTGCCAGCAGTTTAGGTATAGGCTCACCCCTCCACTTT,CASSLGIGSPLHF
TRBJ2-1,TRBV4-1,TRBD2,many,TGCGCCAGCAGCCAAGGACTAGCGGGAAACAATGAGCAGTTCTTC,CASSQGLAGNNEQFF
TRBJ2-1,TRBV11-2,-,-,TGTGCCAGCAGCTTAAGCGATGAGCAGTTCTTC,CASSLSDEQFF
TRBJ1-2,TRBV5-6,-,-,TGTGCCAGCAGCTTGGACCTGAGGTATGGCTACACCTTC,CASSLDLRYGYTF
TRBJ2-1,TRBV10-2,TRBD2,-,TGCGCCAGCGAGGGACTAGCGGGAGCCTACAATGAGCAGTTCTTC,CASEGLAGAYNEQFF